The following is a T cell receptor beta chain sequence with its context. Its antigen remains unknown. V lost 3 bases and J lost 0, with 10 bases in between. The CDR3 loop spans 15 amino acids. The germline V gene has CDR1 SGHVS and CDR2 FNYEAQ. This sample is drawn from a study of cytomegalovirus exposure and HLA in healthy donors. Samples came from healthy bone marrow donors. Notes on the study in general: In a later analysis, 17,000 or so TCR beta sequences were associated with HLA alleles at 0.05 false discovery rate. Among donors in an Asian-associated ancestry cluster, a later analysis reportedly found fewer N-insertions than the roughly 610-donor mean.

With 60 Vbeta and 13 Jbeta primers, the PCR was carried out. TCRdb's table, derived via immunoSEQ multiplex PCR, lists solely in-frame clones and lacks some. Of approximately 100,000 clones in the sample, about two thirds are singletons; the top ten hold about 0.8%. The TCR was taken from a boy aged 5-17 years in good health and CMV-seronegative. The sequenced sample was PBMCs. This chain connects TRBV7-6 to TRBJ2-3; no clear D. The CDR3 DNA reads TGTGCCAGCAGCTTTCGTAGTGCTAGCACAGATACGCAGTATTTT. This translates into CASSFRSASTDTQYF.